This entry lists 24 T cell receptor beta chains sequenced from one sample in a study of human T cells and chemical hapten exposure. TCRdb redid the calling of the RACE reads with MiXCR, one entry per CDR3 protein. Of approximately 90,000 distinct CDR3 sequences in the sample, 25% to 35% were seen once. Time point indicated: patch test 3, about 24 weeks after DPC sensitization. Specified treatment: therapeutic diphenylcyclopropenone sensitization with weekly scalp DPC. The sequencing here drew on whole blood, taken in connection with sensitization to the hapten diphenylcyclopropenone (DPC). These receptors were taken from a man aged 35 to 55 with alopecia areata. Some clones in this sample may be carry-over from other donors' samples.

The chain links TRBV14 to TRBJ2-3; 8 bases match TRBD2. The CDR3 loop spans 17 amino acids. Germline trimming cut 1 base from V and 4 bases from J; bases unmatched to any gene: 10. Germline V CDR1 and CDR2: SGHDN, FVKESK. The CDR3: CASSQASGGGAADTQYF. CDR3 DNA: TGTGCCAGCAGCCAAGCCTCCGGGGGGGGCGCCGCAGATACGCAGTATTTT.

This clonotype came up a few times. This rearrangement joins TRBV7-2 to TRBJ2-1, with D possibly matching TRBD2 (5 bases). The CDR3 runs 16 residues. V was pared by 0 bases and J by 0 bases, with 9 bases between. The germline V gene encodes CDR1 SGHTA and CDR2 FQGNSA. The CDR3 here is CASSLAPGISYNEQFF. The CDR3 bases are TGTGCCAGCAGCTTAGCGCCCGGGATCTCCTACAATGAGCAGTTCTTC. Supplemented by reference TRBV7-2 and TRBJ2-1, the full variable domain reads GAGVSQSPSNKVTEKGKDVELRCDPISGHTALYWYRQSLGQGLEFLIYFQGNSAPDKSGLPSDRFSAERTGGSVSTLTIQRTQQEDSAVYLCASSLAPGISYNEQFFGPGTRLTVL.

The chain recombines TRBV28 with TRBJ2-1; D could derive from TRBD1 or TRBD2 (5 bases each). The length of the CDR3 is 15 residues. Germline CDR1 is MDHEN and CDR2 is SYDVKM. V was pared by 4 bases and J by 4 bases, with 14 bases between. The CDR3 region is CASSSNRDQYNEQFF. DNA of the CDR3: TGTGCCAGCAGTTCCAACCGGGACCAGTACAATGAGCAGTTCTTC.

The rearrangement links TRBV2 to TRBJ2-2, with D unresolved. CDR1 SNHLY and CDR2 FYNNEI come from the germline V gene. Trimming left V 5 bases short and J 6 bases short, with 10 bases between. The CDR3 has 13 residues. CDR3 sequence reads: CASSPETSGELFF. CDR3 nucleotides: TGTGCCAGCAGTCCCGAGACTTCCGGGGAGCTGTTTTTT.

The rearrangement joins TRBV7-2 to TRBJ2-5; D ambiguous. CDR1 is SGHTA, CDR2 FQGNSA, per germline. The V end lost 4 bases, the J end lost 7 bases, and 13 bases lay between the germline ends. The CDR3 loop spans 13 amino acids. The CDR3 protein is CASSSDGWTTQYF. CDR3 DNA: TGTGCCAGCAGCTCGGACGGTTGGACGACCCAGTACTTC. Filled out from reference TRBV7-2 and TRBJ2-5, the complete variable domain reads GAGVSQSPSNKVTEKGKDVELRCDPISGHTALYWYRQSLGQGLEFLIYFQGNSAPDKSGLPSDRFSAERTGGSVSTLTIQRTQQEDSAVYLCASSSDGWTTQYFGPGTRLLVL.

This sequence joins TRBV6-6 and TRBJ1-1; D perhaps matches TRBD1 (5 bases). V lost 6 bases and J lost 4, with 18 bases in between. This CDR3 region has 15 residues. CDR1 is MNHNY and CDR2 is SVGAGI in the germline V gene (reference sequence). CDR3 protein: CASSPSPGLSTEAFF. The CDR3 bases are TGTGCCAGCAGCCCCAGTCCAGGGTTGAGCACTGAAGCTTTCTTT.

This clonotype turned up a few times. This chain connects TRBV4-1 to TRBJ2-1; D uncertain. The CDR3 consists of 11 residues. V was shortened by 6 bases and J by 6 bases, with 6 bases between the two germline ends. Germline V gene lookup returns CDR1 MGHRA and CDR2 YSYEKL. The CDR3 protein is CASSRRNEQFF. CDR3 DNA: TGCGCCAGCAGTAGGCGCAATGAGCAGTTCTTC.

This clonotype was picked up a small number of times. The chain links TRBV5-6 to TRBJ1-1; D is undetermined. Germline loops: CDR1 SGHDT, CDR2 YYEEEE. Trimming removed 4 bases at V and 0 bases at J, with 10 bases between. The CDR3 totals 14 residues. The CDR3 coding sequence is TGTGCCAGCAGCGGAGGGCCCCTGAACACTGAAGCTTTCTTT. This sequence encodes CASSGGPLNTEAFF.

This clonotype has more than one count but fewer than ten. The chain uses TRBV6-5 and TRBJ1-1, with TRBD1 matching over 8 bases. From germline, CDR1 is MNHEY and CDR2 SVGAGI. This CDR3 spans 14 amino acids. V shed 0 bases and J 5 bases; nucleotides not matched to a gene: 2. CDR3 coding DNA: TGTGCCAGCAGTTACTCCAGGGGGCGGACTGAAGCTTTCTTT. This gives the protein CASSYSRGRTEAFF.

The V and J genes are TRBV5-4 and TRBJ2-5; D is undetermined. V was trimmed by 1 base and J by 3 bases, leaving 4 bases between them. Looked up from germline, CDR1 is SGHNT and CDR2 is YYREEE (reference sequence). The CDR3 is made up of 12 amino acids. The CDR3 loop reads CASSLPKETQYF. The DNA for the CDR3 is TGTGCCAGCAGCTTGCCTAAAGAGACCCAGTACTTC. The full variable domain, rest sourced from reference TRBV5-4 and TRBJ2-5, is ETGVTQSPTHLIKTRGQQVTLRCSSQSGHNTVSWYQQALGQGPQFIFQYYREEENGRGNFPPRFSGLQFPNYSSELNVNALELDDSALYLCASSLPKETQYFGPGTRLLVL.

This chain joins TRBV6-5 and TRBJ2-7; TRBD2 matches 7 bases. The CDR3 totals 13 residues. V shed 10 bases, J shed 2 bases, and the junction held 8 bases outside the gene matches. In germline, CDR1 is MNHEY, CDR2 SVGAGI. The CDR3 bases are TGTGCCACAACTAGAGGGAGGGCCTACGAGCAGTACTTC. Protein sequence: CATTRGRAYEQYF.

This clonotype has just a few counts. CDR3 in amino acids: CASSLGQGNSQPQHF. The CDR3, as DNA: TGTGCCAGCAGTTTAGGACAGGGGAACAGTCAGCCCCAGCATTTT. V is TRBV27 and J is TRBJ1-5; TRBD1 aligns across 9 bases. The CDR3 is 15 residues long. Losses at the gene ends were 2 bases for V and 6 bases for J; bases not matched to a gene: 5. Germline values: CDR1 MNHEY, CDR2 SMNVEV (reference sequence).

This clonotype was recorded a few times. V gene TRBV5-1 combines with J gene TRBJ1-1, with 7 nucleotides matching TRBD1. V shed 3 bases, J shed 4 bases, and the junction held 3 bases outside the gene matches. The CDR3 runs 13 residues. Germline lookup yields CDR1 SGHRS and CDR2 YFSETQ. The CDR3 region has the DNA TGCGCCAGCAGCTCGACAGGGATCACTGAAGCTTTCTTT. Translated, it gives CASSSTGITEAFF. The full variable domain, rest sourced from reference TRBV5-1 and TRBJ1-1, is KAGVTQTPRYLIKTRGQQVTLSCSPISGHRSVSWYQQTPGQGLQFLFEYFSETQRNKGNFPGRFSGRQFSNSRSEMNVSTLELGDSALYLCASSSTGITEAFFGQGTRLTVV.

This chain connects TRBV20-1 to TRBJ2-3; TRBD2 matches 7 bases. Germline lookup yields CDR1 DFQATT and CDR2 SNEGSKA (reference sequence). The CDR3 has 16 residues. The CDR3 DNA sequence: TGCTCGGGAGGAGGGTCAGAGGGACGTGTGAGGGATACGCAGTATTTT. This gives the protein CSGGGSEGRVRDTQYF.

This clonotype was detected many times. The chain joins TRBV28 to TRBJ1-1; no reliable D call. Trimming took 5 bases from V and 2 from J, leaving 12 bases between them. The CDR3 totals 14 residues. The germline gives CDR1 MDHEN, CDR2 SYDVKM. DNA of the CDR3: TGTGCCAGCAGTCCTCGCCATACAAACACTGAAGCTTTCTTT. Translated, it gives CASSPRHTNTEAFF.

The chain couples TRBV5-1 to TRBJ2-7, with TRBD1 matching over 9 bases. V dropped 0 bases and J dropped 2; count of bases not matched to a gene: 3. Per the germline V gene, CDR1 is SGHRS and CDR2 is YFSETQ. The CDR3 is 15 amino acids. CDR3 in DNA: TGCGCCAGCAGCTTGGCGACAGGGGGTACCTACGAGCAGTACTTC. Translating gives CASSLATGGTYEQYF.

V is TRBV27 and J is TRBJ2-1; possibly TRBD1 for D (6 bases). V lost 3 bases to trimming and J lost 7 bases, with 16 bases between them. The CDR3 length is 15 residues. Germline V gene sequence: CDR1 MNHEY, CDR2 SMNVEV (reference sequence). The CDR3 reads CASSFTGRVRNEQFF. DNA of the CDR3: TGTGCCAGCAGTTTTACAGGGAGAGTAAGGAATGAGCAGTTCTTC.

The chain carries TRBV2 and TRBJ1-5; TRBD1 matches at 9 bases. The junction had 4 bases not matched to a gene; V was cut back by 4 bases and J by 0 bases. The CDR3 totals 16 residues. Germline CDR1 and CDR2: SNHLY and FYNNEI. This chain's CDR3 is CASSVTGGNSNQPQHF. The CDR3 nucleotides are TGTGCCAGCAGTGTCACAGGGGGCAATAGCAATCAGCCCCAGCATTTT.

This rearrangement joins TRBV6-2 or TRBV6-3 to TRBJ1-1; a possible D gene is TRBD1 (6 bases). The CDR3 extends over 15 amino acids. The germline V and J ends were trimmed by 6 bases and 4 bases, with 18 bases remaining between them. Germline V gene lookup returns CDR1 MNHEY and CDR2 SVGEGT. CDR3: CASSWGTPGATEAFF. CDR3 nucleotide sequence: TGTGCCAGCAGCTGGGGGACTCCAGGGGCCACTGAAGCTTTCTTT.

This sequence joins TRBV9 and TRBJ2-4, with a tentative D call TRBD2 (6 bases). Germline CDR1 reads SGDLS; CDR2 reads YYNGEE. The CDR3 runs to 16 residues. With 0 bases removed from V and 0 bases from J, the gap between germline ends came to 10 bases. The chain's CDR3 is CASSVDGGLAKNIQYF. CDR3 DNA sequence: TGTGCCAGCAGCGTAGACGGGGGTTTAGCCAAAAACATTCAGTACTTC.

The rearrangement uses TRBV12-3 or TRBV12-4 and TRBJ2-7; 8 nucleotides align to TRBD1. With 6 bases clipped from V and 0 bases from J, the junction kept 7 bases outside the gene matches. CDR3 length: 15 amino acids. CDR3 coding DNA: TGTGCCAGCAGGGACACAGGGGGATACTCCTACGAGCAGTACTTC. This codes for CASRDTGGYSYEQYF.

This chain uses TRBV7-3 with TRBJ1-4; D is possibly TRBD1 (6 bases). Trimming stripped 0 bases from V and 5 bases from J, with 10 bases between. Germline CDR1 and CDR2: SGHTA and FQGTGA. The CDR3 consists of 15 residues. CDR3 nucleotide sequence: TGTGCCAGCAGCTTAACGGGGGCAGCAAATGAAAAACTGTTTTTT. It translates to CASSLTGAANEKLFF.

This sequence joins TRBV5-1 and TRBJ2-3, with D unclear. V lost 1 base and J 2 bases, leaving 5 bases between the germline ends. CDR3 size: 13 residues. CDR1 is SGHRS, CDR2 YFSETQ, per germline. In DNA form, the CDR3 reads TGCGCCAGCAGCTTGACTACCACAGATACGCAGTATTTT. The encoded protein is CASSLTTTDTQYF.

V usage is TRBV18 and J usage is TRBJ2-3, with D unclear. The CDR3 length is 14 residues. Germline V gives CDR1 KGHSH, CDR2 LQKENI. Trimming cost V 2 bases and J 4 bases, with 10 bases left between them. The CDR3 spells CASSPNPSADTQYF. The CDR3 coding sequence is TGTGCCAGCTCACCAAATCCGTCCGCAGATACGCAGTATTTT.